This entry describes one T cell receptor (beta chain). Assay: immunoSEQ multiplex PCR; the TCRdb copy retains only in-frame clones and omits some. The sample holds fewer than 95,000 clones, roughly 84% seen once. The source of the sample is a study of control samples from healthy donors and cancer patients. V gave up 5 bases and J gave up 5 bases; unmatched junction bases: 11. Germline values: CDR1 SGHRS, CDR2 YFSETQ. CDR3 length: 17 amino acids. Sample: blood. This TCR derives from a woman between 35 and 50 years old in good health. The rearrangement joins TRBV5-1 to TRBJ2-2; 11 bases match TRBD1. The CDR3 bases are TGCGCCAGCAGTCGGACAGGGGGCCGGGATGGTACCGGGGAGCTGTTTTTT. Its translation: CASSRTGGRDGTGELFF. The full variable domain, rest sourced from reference TRBV5-1 and TRBJ2-2, is KAGVTQTPRYLIKTRGQQVTLSCSPISGHRSVSWYQQTPGQGLQFLFEYFSETQRNKGNFPGRFSGRQFSNSRSEMNVSTLELGDSALYLCASSRTGGRDGTGELFFGEGSRLTVL.